The 17 T cell receptor beta chains below all came from one sample that was sequenced in a study of cytomegalovirus exposure and HLA in healthy donors. It was with 60 Vbeta and 13 Jbeta primers that the PCR ran. Profiled with immunoSEQ multiplex PCR; TCRdb holds only in-frame clones, not every one. The table shows 120,000 or so clones, with 78% occurring only once. The material sequenced was PBMCs. The receptors were sampled from a man aged 30-40 years in good health and CMV-seropositive.

V gene TRBV10-3 combines with J gene TRBJ2-5, with TRBD2 identical over 8 bases. Germline V lookup: CDR1 ENHRY, CDR2 SYGVKD. With 2 bases clipped from V and 3 bases from J, the junction kept 5 bases outside the gene matches. The CDR3 spans 15 residues. CDR3 nucleotides: TGTGCCATCAGTGAGACTAGCGGAGGTAAAGAGACCCAGTACTTC. Protein product: CAISETSGGKETQYF.

This chain links TRBV7-2 with TRBJ1-2; D gene unclear. This CDR3 spans 13 amino acids. Germline V gene sequence: CDR1 SGHTA, CDR2 FQGNSA. V dropped 4 bases and J dropped 0 bases, with 6 bases sitting between them. The CDR3 nucleotides are TGTGCCAGCAGCTGGCGGACTAACTATGGCTACACCTTC. It codes for CASSWRTNYGYTF.

The rearrangement joins TRBV5-6 to TRBJ2-7; 11 bases map to TRBD2. The CDR3 is 14 residues long. CDR1 SGHDT and CDR2 YYEEEE come from the germline V gene. V was pared by 7 bases and J by 10 bases, with 13 bases of the junction left unmatched. CDR3 sequence (DNA): TGTGCCAGCGCCACGACTAGCGGGAATCGGCATCAGTACTTC. Amino acids: CASATTSGNRHQYF. The full variable domain, rest sourced from reference TRBV5-6 and TRBJ2-7, is DAGVTQSPTHLIKTRGQQVTLRCSPKSGHDTVSWYQQALGQGPQFIFQYYEEEERQRGNFPDRFSGHQFPNYSSELNVNALLLGDSALYLCASATTSGNRHQYFGPGTRLTVT.

The rearrangement links TRBV4-3 to TRBJ1-4; D may be TRBD1 (5 bases). The V and J ends lost 3 bases and 11 bases respectively, with 7 bases between them. CDR3 length: 11 residues. Germline loops: CDR1 LGHNA, CDR2 YSLEER. The CDR3 DNA reads TGCGCCAGCAGCCAGGGGCGCAAACTGTTTTTT. Its protein product is CASSQGRKLFF.

The rearrangement uses TRBV4-3 and TRBJ2-7; no clear D. V was shortened by 0 bases and J by 0 bases, with 9 bases between the two germline ends. The CDR3 extends over 15 amino acids. Per the germline V gene, CDR1 is LGHNA and CDR2 is YSLEER. CDR3 amino acids: CASSQDRYLSYEQYF. The CDR3 DNA reads as TGCGCCAGCAGCCAAGACAGGTACCTCTCCTACGAGCAGTACTTC.

V and J are TRBV10-3 and TRBJ2-5, with TRBD2 matching 7 bases. CDR1 is ENHRY, CDR2 SYGVKD, per germline. The CDR3 has 19 amino acids. V was clipped by 0 bases and J by 2 bases; unmatched bases: 15. The CDR3, as DNA: TGTGCCATCAGTGAGTCTTTGAGCGGGACGGGGTTGGGACAAGAGACCCAGTACTTC. Translation gives CAISESLSGTGLGQETQYF.

Points on this clone: Germline is not matched at one junction end, which may reflect a read error. The chain uses TRBV7-7 and TRBJ2-3; either TRBD1 or TRBD2 may fit D (6 bases each). Germline V gene lookup returns CDR1 SSHAT and CDR2 FNYEAQ (reference sequence). There are 13 residues in the CDR3. The CDR3 coding sequence is TGTGCTAGCAGCTTAGGGGGGCTAGATACGCAGTATTTT. It is translated as CASSLGGLDTQYF.

The chain links TRBV15 to TRBJ1-4; 10 bases align to TRBD1. Looked up from germline, CDR1 is LNHNV and CDR2 is YYDKDF (reference sequence). After removal of 5 bases from V and 8 bases from J, the junction contained 2 bases not matched to a gene. The CDR3 length is 13 residues. This chain's CDR3 is CATSGTGVEKLFF. The CDR3 nucleotides are TGTGCCACCAGCGGGACAGGGGTCGAAAAACTGTTTTTT. The variable domain in full, completed from reference TRBV15 and TRBJ1-4, reads DAMVIQNPRYQVTQFGKPVTLSCSQTLNHNVMYWYQQKSSQAPKLLFHYYDKDFNNEADTPDNFQSRRPNTSFCFLDIRSPGLGDTAMYLCATSGTGVEKLFFGSGTQLSVL.

A note on this clone: The junction differs from germline at one of its ends, possibly a read error. V gene TRBV5-1 combines with J gene TRBJ2-7; D unclear. Germline V gene lookup returns CDR1 SGHRS and CDR2 YFSETQ. This CDR3 spans 14 amino acids. The CDR3, as DNA: TGCGCCGGCAGCTTGGCCGCGGTAAACTACGAGCAGTACTTC. Translated: CAGSLAAVNYEQYF. Variable domain in full (rest from reference TRBV5-1 and TRBJ2-7): KAGVTQTPRYLIKTRGQQVTLSCSPISGHRSVSWYQQTPGQGLQFLFEYFSETQRNKGNFPGRFSGRQFSNSRSEMNVSTLELGDSALYLCAGSLAAVNYEQYFGPGTRLTVT.

The V and J genes are TRBV23-1 and TRBJ1-5; 7 bases match TRBD1. TRBV23-1 is assigned to the ORF class and has an uncertain function. Unmatched junction bases numbered 3, after V lost 1 base and J lost 0 bases. CDR3 length: 16 amino acids. CDR3 DNA: TGCGCCAGCAGTCAATTCACAGGGGATAGCAATCAGCCCCAGCATTTT. Protein product: CASSQFTGDSNQPQHF.

This clone was counted only a few times. A junction end diverges from the germline sequence, so it may reflect a read error. The chain uses TRBV7-9 and TRBJ2-1; D gene unclear. This CDR3 region has 11 residues. Germline lookup yields CDR1 SEHNR and CDR2 FQNEAQ (reference sequence). CDR3 amino acids: CSSNNYNEQFF. The CDR3 region has the DNA TGTTCCAGCAACAACTACAATGAGCAGTTCTTC. Drawing the rest from reference TRBV7-9 and TRBJ2-1, the complete variable domain is DTGVSQNPRHKITKRGQNVTFRCDPISEHNRLYWYRQTLGQGPEFLTYFQNEAQLEKSRLLSDRFSAERPKGSFSTLEIQRTEQGDSAMYLCSSNNYNEQFFGPGTRLTVL.

The CDR3 spells CASSFFGSNTGELFF. The DNA for the CDR3 is TGTGCCAGCAGCTTCTTCGGGAGTAACACCGGGGAGCTGTTTTTT. The gene calls are TRBV11-2 and TRBJ2-2, with a tentative D call TRBD2 (6 bases). This CDR3 contains 15 residues. CDR1 is SGHAT and CDR2 is FQNNGV in the germline V gene. Deletions cut 3 bases from V and 2 bases from J, with 10 bases between.

This CDR3 is CASSLILLTSSYNSPLHF. The CDR3, as DNA: TGTGCCAGCAGTTTAATTCTACTCACGAGCTCCTATAATTCACCCCTCCACTTT. The chain employs TRBV28 and TRBJ1-6; D is uncertain. Trimming left V 2 bases short and J 0 bases short, with 14 bases between. There are 18 residues in the CDR3. Germline loops: CDR1 MDHEN, CDR2 SYDVKM.

In its sample, this clone was seen a few times. The chain joins TRBV7-2 to TRBJ2-3; the match to TRBD2 covers 10 bases. From germline, CDR1 is SGHTA and CDR2 FQGNSA. The CDR3 has 16 amino acids. Germline trimming cut 6 bases from V and 4 bases from J; bases unmatched to any gene: 10. The CDR3 sequence: CASSQGRAGGADTQYF. The CDR3 nucleotides are TGTGCCAGCAGTCAGGGTAGAGCGGGAGGGGCAGATACGCAGTATTTT.

CDR3: CASSLVLAERGNEQFF. CDR3 DNA sequence: TGTGCCAGCAGCTTAGTGCTAGCGGAGAGGGGCAATGAGCAGTTCTTC. V is TRBV7-6 and J is TRBJ2-1, with 7 nucleotides matching TRBD2. Germline CDR1 SGHVS, CDR2 FNYEAQ. This CDR3 spans 16 amino acids. The trim removed 1 base at V and 6 bases at J, leaving 9 bases unmatched.

This clone was recorded once. CDR3 nucleotides: TGTGCCAGCAGTCCGGACAGATTAGGATCACCCCTCCACTTT. This gives the protein CASSPDRLGSPLHF. V is TRBV27 and J is TRBJ1-6, with D perhaps matching TRBD1 (6 bases). The CDR3 is 14 amino acids. Trimming left V 5 bases short and J 10 bases short, with 15 bases between. CDR1 and CDR2 (germline): MNHEY, SMNVEV (reference sequence).

The chain links TRBV15 to TRBJ1-5; D perhaps matches TRBD1 (6 bases). Trimming stripped 8 bases from V and 0 bases from J, with 11 bases between. The CDR3 spans 14 residues. In germline, CDR1 is LNHNV, CDR2 YYDKDF (reference sequence). Written as DNA, the CDR3 is TGTGCCACCTGGACAGAGGGTAGCAATCAGCCCCAGCATTTT. Its protein product is CATWTEGSNQPQHF.